A selection of T cell receptor beta chains follows, all from one sample in a study of blood T cells in healthy people across ages. MiXCR was run by TCRdb on the 5' RACE reads, yielding one entry per CDR3 protein. The table lists around 1,000,000 distinct CDR3 sequences, almost 25% of them singletons. The sample was also reused in another study, on T cells of mothers and their children.

Sequencing input: blood. These TCRs come from a girl aged 2 to 10 in good health. Each CDR3 is given with its conserved first and last residue. D genes are given only for firm matches.

v_call	j_call	d_call	cdr3_aa
TRBV4-1	TRBJ2-5	.	CASSPFRDSGETQYF
TRBV20-1	TRBJ2-2	.	CSARDDKTGNTGELFF
TRBV27	TRBJ1-5	.	CASSLSGGFNQPQHF
TRBV7-9	TRBJ2-3	TRBD2	CASSPTLAGGRPDTQYF
TRBV20-1	TRBJ1-4	.	CSATRLQEPNEKLFF
TRBV20-1	TRBJ2-3	.	CSARGGDRSFDTQYF
TRBV21-1	TRBJ2-7	.	CASSPSLGTGYTYEQYF
TRBV20-1	TRBJ2-7	.	CSAYGGGSGSIYEQYF
TRBV6-1	TRBJ1-5	.	CASSEPDGYSNQPQHF
TRBV14	TRBJ2-6	.	CASSQGAKGIKDSSGANVLTF
TRBV4-2	TRBJ1-2	TRBD1	CASSLYHRGRDYGDTF
TRBV10-3	TRBJ2-2	.	CAISESEALRSNTGELFF
TRBV2	TRBJ1-2	.	CASTRSGDQNYGYTF
TRBV12-3/TRBV12-4	TRBJ2-3	TRBD2	CASSGLAGGAPDTQYF
TRBV6-6	.	.	CASSYSYRESSYEQYF
TRBV4-1	TRBJ2-3	.	CASSPQLEIGDTQYF
TRBV4-2	TRBJ1-6	TRBD1	CASSRDRDNSPLHF
TRBV19	TRBJ2-7	.	CATAGAYEQYF
TRBV20-1	TRBJ1-1	.	CSAQTRGYEAFF
TRBV11-1	TRBJ2-7	.	CASSGGRDPNYEQYF
TRBV7-9	TRBJ1-2	TRBD1	CASSLPGQAGYTF
TRBV7-9	TRBJ2-2	.	CASTWGAATNTGELFF
TRBV4-1	TRBJ2-5	.	CASRSPGVETQYF
TRBV6-5	TRBJ2-1	TRBD2	CASSSLTKAGAVHEQFF
TRBV24-1	TRBJ2-3	.	CATHEGFRSADTQYF
TRBV4-2	TRBJ2-2	TRBD1	CASSQGTAKFTGELSF
TRBV11-2	TRBJ2-2	TRBD2	CASIPAGFYTGELFF
TRBV3-1	TRBJ2-1	TRBD2	CASSQDRRVGLADGNEQFF
TRBV10-3	.	TRBD2	CAISNSGLAGEPYNEQFF
TRBV19	TRBJ2-6	.	CASTVDSGANVLTF
TRBV7-2	TRBJ1-1	.	CASSLYSTEAFF